The following is a T cell receptor beta chain sequence with its context. The sample comes from a study of blood T cell repertoires in COVID-19. Study in general: Samples came from the United States, Italy and Spain, spanning acute and convalescent COVID-19. PBMCs, B-cell-depleted T cells, or T cells provided the cDNA or gDNA that made up the material.

Original analysis: Amplifying reference gene primers gave estimates of nucleated cell counts. Sequencing used immunoSEQ multiplex PCR; TCRdb keeps in-frame clones, though not all of them. V and J calls and clone size are given by that table; D and trimming were obtained from the DNA. The sample holds approximately 11,000 clones, around four fifths seen once. Germline CDR1 MNHNY, CDR2 SVGAGI (reference sequence). V was clipped by 7 bases and J by 8 bases; unmatched bases: 9. There are 14 residues in the CDR3. Sequenced input: peripheral blood. The TCR was taken from a woman aged 60-75 years with acute or convalescent COVID-19. This sequence joins TRBV6-6 and TRBJ2-2, with 8 bases matching TRBD2. DNA of the CDR3: TGTGCCAGCACCCACCGGGGGGGGGCGGGGGAGCTGTTTTTT. It is translated as CASTHRGGAGELFF.